This is a list of T cell receptor beta chains from one sample in a study of blood T cell repertoires in COVID-19. The data were produced by immunoSEQ multiplex PCR, yet TCRdb's version contains in-frame clones alone and is incomplete. The sample carries tens of thousands of clones, 82% recorded once. Sequences were obtained from peripheral blood. The receptors were sampled from a woman older than 75 with acute or convalescent COVID-19. Each CDR3 is given with its conserved first and last residue. Each record gives: V gene, CDR3 length, J gene, clone size, D gene, CDR3 protein, CDR3 DNA. A D gene is named only where the DNA matches it firmly. Clone size is shown for a subset of rows, as once, few, many or a class of expanded clone.

TRBV2	17	TRBJ1-4	.	TRBD1	CASSALNRDRGPEKLFF	TGTGCCAGCAGTGCTTTGAATCGGGACAGGGGGCCTGAAAAACTGTTTTTT
TRBV6-2/TRBV6-3	15	TRBJ2-7	.	.	CASSYSGSGSYEQYF	TGTGCCAGCAGTTACTCTGGGTCGGGTAGCTACGAGCAGTACTTC
TRBV5-1	16	TRBJ2-7	.	.	CASSLAGAPRANEQYF	TGCGCCAGCAGCTTGGCAGGGGCCCCTAGGGCGAACGAGCAGTACTTC
TRBV23-1	16	TRBJ2-7	.	TRBD1	CASSHRTGGNSYEQYF	TGCGCCAGCAGTCATCGCACAGGGGGGAACTCCTACGAGCAGTACTTC
TRBV19	13	TRBJ2-3	.	.	CASRRQHTDTQYF	TGTGCCAGTAGACGACAGCACACAGATACGCAGTATTTT
TRBV28	14	TRBJ1-1	.	TRBD1	CASSRDRMNTEAFF	TGTGCCAGCAGTCGGGACAGAATGAACACTGAAGCTTTCTTT
TRBV10-3	13	TRBJ2-7	.	TRBD1	CAIGTGGGYEQYF	TGTGCCATCGGAACAGGGGGCGGGTACGAGCAGTACTTC
TRBV7-9	14	TRBJ2-7	.	TRBD1	CASNSPWTGYEQYF	TGTGCCAGCAACTCACCCTGGACAGGGTACGAGCAGTACTTC
TRBV3-1/TRBV3-2	15	TRBJ2-7	.	.	CASSQFGSVAYEQYF	TGTGCCAGCAGCCAATTCGGGAGTGTTGCCTACGAGCAGTACTTC
TRBV6-5	15	TRBJ2-2	once	TRBD2	CASSPGLAYTGELFF	TGTGCCAGCAGTCCTGGACTAGCGTACACCGGGGAGCTGTTTTTT
TRBV3-1/TRBV3-2	15	TRBJ2-5	.	.	CASSQWSGDQETQYF	TGTGCCAGCAGCCAATGGAGCGGCGACCAAGAGACCCAGTACTTC
TRBV3-1/TRBV3-2	16	TRBJ2-3	.	.	CASSQEYGRGADTQYF	TGTGCCAGCAGCCAAGAATACGGGAGAGGGGCAGATACGCAGTATTTT
TRBV11-3	15	TRBJ2-3	.	.	CASSLGTGKMDTQYF	TGTGCCAGCAGCTTAGGGACGGGAAAAATGGATACGCAGTATTTT
TRBV9	14	TRBJ1-6	.	.	CASSVGTPNSPLHF	TGTGCCAGCAGCGTCGGGACTCCTAATTCACCCCTCCACTTT
TRBV7-8	16	TRBJ1-1	.	TRBD1	CASSVRADRLLSEAFF	TGTGCCAGCAGCGTTCGTGCGGACAGGTTGCTATCTGAAGCTTTCTTT
TRBV7-2	17	TRBJ2-7	.	TRBD2	CASSLPLAGGSNYEQYF	TGTGCCAGCAGCCTACCCCTAGCGGGAGGATCGAACTACGAGCAGTACTTC
TRBV30	16	TRBJ2-3	once	TRBD1	CAWSRDRGRVADTQYF	TGTGCCTGGAGTCGGGACAGGGGGCGCGTCGCAGATACGCAGTATTTT
TRBV6-2/TRBV6-3	11	TRBJ2-1	once	.	CASSPIGEQFF	TGTGCCAGCAGTCCCATCGGTGAGCAGTTCTTC
TRBV9	15	TRBJ1-1	.	TRBD1	CASSVVGTGGSEAFF	TGTGCCAGCAGCGTAGTTGGGACAGGGGGTTCTGAAGCTTTCTTT
TRBV5-4	15	TRBJ2-7	.	.	CASSLGQAASYEQYF	TGTGCCAGCAGCTTGGGACAAGCAGCCTCCTACGAGCAGTACTTC
TRBV11-2	16	TRBJ2-3	.	TRBD2	CASSLGALAGTDTQYF	TGTGCCAGCAGCTTAGGGGCCCTAGCGGGCACAGATACGCAGTATTTT
TRBV12-3/TRBV12-4	10	TRBJ2-3	once	.	CASKGVTQYF	TGTGCCAGCAAAGGAGTTACGCAGTATTTT
TRBV19	13	TRBJ2-7	.	TRBD1	CASSSQGFYEQYF	TGTGCCAGTAGTTCACAGGGGTTCTACGAGCAGTACTTC
TRBV30	13	TRBJ2-7	.	.	CAWSDASGSILKF	TGTGCCTGGAGTGACGCCTCAGGGTCTATTCTCAAATTC
TRBV7-9	15	TRBJ1-1	once	.	CASRPKQGPNTEAFF	TGTGCCAGCAGACCCAAACAGGGCCCGAACACTGAAGCTTTCTTT
TRBV7-3	12	TRBJ1-1	.	.	CASATSGTEAFF	TGTGCCAGCGCAACTTCGGGGACTGAAGCTTTCTTT
TRBV5-1	15	TRBJ2-5	.	TRBD2	CASSLDLAEMRAQYF	TGCGCCAGCAGCTTGGATCTAGCGGAGATGAGGGCCCAGTACTTC
TRBV9	16	TRBJ2-5	.	TRBD2	CASSLPLAGGPETQYF	TGTGCCAGCAGCCTCCCACTAGCGGGAGGGCCGGAGACCCAGTACTTC
TRBV3-1/TRBV3-2	17	TRBJ2-1	.	TRBD2	CASSQGAGRGGYNEQFF	TGTGCCAGCAGCCAAGGAGCCGGGCGGGGGGGATACAATGAGCAGTTCTTC
TRBV4-3	17	TRBJ1-3	.	.	CASSQDKQTLSGNTIYF	TGCGCCAGCAGCCAAGATAAGCAGACACTCTCTGGAAACACCATATATTTT
TRBV27	17	TRBJ1-2	.	TRBD1	CASSLSTGQAQYYGYTF	TGTGCCAGCAGTTTATCGACTGGACAGGCCCAATACTATGGCTACACCTTC
TRBV9	16	TRBJ2-3	.	TRBD2	CASSLSSGRATDTQYF	TGTGCCAGCAGCCTCAGTAGCGGGAGAGCAACAGATACGCAGTATTTT
TRBV6-2/TRBV6-3	17	TRBJ2-7	.	.	CASSLRLSGVFLGEQYF	TGTGCCAGCAGTTTACGACTATCGGGAGTATTTCTAGGGGAGCAGTACTTC